This T cell receptor beta chain came from a study of T-cell memory formation after mild COVID-19. Comments on this clonotype: Its target is not known.

5'RACE primed at constant segments yielded TCR alpha and TCR beta cDNA libraries bearing sample barcodes and UMIs. In TCRdb, the 5' RACE reads were re-called with MiXCR into one record per CDR3 protein. The data show approximately 210,000 distinct CDR3 sequences, around 27% seen once. V was shortened by 2 bases and J by 3 bases, with 3 bases between the two germline ends. CDR1 and CDR2 from the germline V gene are SQVTM and ANQGSEA. CDR3 size: 11 residues. Whole-study results and caveats: Unconfirmed was the SARS-CoV-2 specificity of second-wave clones that peaked on day 37. A second wave expanding day 15 to 37 was CD4+-biased; contracting clones were balanced.

The chain links TRBV29-1 to TRBJ2-3, with unresolved D. This receptor was taken from an adult woman who had mild COVID-19 (a few samples of this study predate the infection). Cell type and time point are not known. Sequencing input: PBMCs or a T cell subset sorted from them (not recorded which). The CDR3 protein is CSVEWTDTQYF. The CDR3 DNA reads as TGCAGCGTTGAATGGACAGATACGCAGTATTTT.